Below are 32 T cell receptor beta chains sequenced from a single sample in a study of blood T cell repertoires in COVID-19. TCRdb's table, derived via immunoSEQ multiplex PCR, lists solely in-frame clones and lacks some. Here the sample spans approximately 300,000 clones, around 87% being singletons. The sample consisted of peripheral blood. These receptors were taken from a man in his forties or fifties with active or convalescent COVID-19.

This rearrangement joins TRBV14 to TRBJ2-3; D possibly corresponds to TRBD2 (6 bases). Germline V gene data show CDR1 as SGHDN and CDR2 as FVKESK. CDR3 length: 15 amino acids. V dropped 2 bases and J dropped 6 bases, with 15 bases sitting between them. Written as DNA, the CDR3 is TGTGCCAGCAGCCAACGGAGGGCCCCAGGCGATACGCAGTATTTT. This codes for CASSQRRAPGDTQYF.

This clone was found a few times. The rearrangement joins TRBV19 to TRBJ1-1; D remains ambiguous. The CDR3 runs to 12 residues. From germline, CDR1 is LNHDA and CDR2 SQIVND (reference sequence). The V gene lost 4 bases and the J gene lost 5 bases, with 8 bases spanning the gap. The CDR3 DNA reads TGTGCCAGTAGTAAGGCGGGTACTGAAGCTTTCTTT. Residues: CASSKAGTEAFF.

The chain recombines TRBV29-1 with TRBJ2-3; 7 nucleotides agree with TRBD1. There are 13 residues in the CDR3. CDR1 is SQVTM and CDR2 is ANQGSEA in the germline V gene. V shed 4 bases, J shed 5 bases, and the junction held 6 bases outside the gene matches. The CDR3 DNA is TGCAGCGTTGGTGGGACAGTTGGAGATACGCAGTATTTT. This sequence encodes CSVGGTVGDTQYF.

The rearrangement links TRBV4-3 to TRBJ1-2, with a weak D call TRBD1 (5 bases). Germline CDR1 is LGHNA and CDR2 is YSLEER. Trimming cost V 4 bases and J 3 bases, with 15 bases left between them. This CDR3 region has 15 residues. The CDR3 region is CASSLGRPSDYGYTF. The DNA for the CDR3 is TGCGCCAGCAGCCTGGGGCGGCCTTCGGACTATGGCTACACCTTC.

The V call is TRBV9, the J call TRBJ1-4; 7 bases fit TRBD1. V was clipped by 3 bases and J by 7 bases; unmatched bases: 9. Germline V gene data show CDR1 as SGDLS and CDR2 as YYNGEE. This CDR3 has 15 amino acids. The CDR3 loop is CASSETSGGAEKLFF. The CDR3 DNA reads TGTGCCAGCAGCGAGACATCAGGGGGAGCTGAAAAACTGTTTTTT. The complete variable domain, with remaining parts taken from reference TRBV9 and TRBJ1-4, reads DSGVTQTPKHLITATGQRVTLRCSPRSGDLSVYWYQQSLDQGLQFLIQYYNGEERAKGNILERFSAQQFPDLHSELNLSSLELGDSALYFCASSETSGGAEKLFFGSGTQLSVL.

The rearrangement joins TRBV6-5 to TRBJ2-6; possible D gene TRBD1, 5 bases. The CDR3 extends over 15 amino acids. Between the trimmed V and J ends, which lost 10 bases and 0 bases, there was a span of 13 bases. The germline V gene encodes CDR1 MNHEY and CDR2 SVGAGI. The CDR3, as DNA: TGTGCCACGACAGCCCCCGGCTCTGGGGCCAACGTCCTGACTTTC. Translation: CATTAPGSGANVLTF.

The chain combines TRBV7-3 with TRBJ1-3, with 8 nucleotides matching TRBD1. CDR1 and CDR2 from the germline V gene are SGHTA and FQGTGA. There are 14 residues in the CDR3. With V trimmed by 7 bases and J by 4 bases, 6 bases remained unmatched. The chain's CDR3 is CASITGGLGNTIYF. The CDR3 DNA follows: TGTGCCAGCATTACAGGGGGACTAGGAAACACCATATATTTT.

The V call is TRBV28, the J call TRBJ2-4; TRBD2 matches at 7 bases. V was pared by 5 bases and J by 5 bases, with 3 bases of the junction left unmatched. There are 13 residues in the CDR3. Germline CDR1 reads MDHEN; CDR2 reads SYDVKM. The CDR3 DNA reads TGTGCCAGCAGTCAGGGAGGGCAAAACATTCAGTACTTC. This gives the protein CASSQGGQNIQYF.

In DNA form, the CDR3 reads TGTGCCAGCAGTGAAGCCGTAACAGGGGGAGGGGAGCAGTACTTC. This gives the protein CASSEAVTGGGEQYF. V and J are TRBV2 and TRBJ2-7; D perhaps matches TRBD1 (8 bases). The CDR3 spans 15 residues. V was cut by 0 bases and J by 7 bases, with 16 bases left in between. The germline V gene has CDR1 SNHLY and CDR2 FYNNEI. Variable domain in full (rest from reference TRBV2 and TRBJ2-7): EPEVTQTPSHQVTQMGQEVILRCVPISNHLYFYWYRQILGQKVEFLVSFYNNEISEKSEIFDDQFSVERPDGSNFTLKIRSTKLEDSAMYFCASSEAVTGGGEQYFGPGTRLTVT.

The V gene is TRBV4-2, the J gene TRBJ2-5, with a weak D call TRBD2 (6 bases). The ends were cut back, 1 base at V and 2 bases at J, with 8 bases in the middle. The CDR3 totals 14 residues. CDR1 is LGHNA, CDR2 YNFKEQ, per germline. CDR3 loop: CASSQGAGQETQYF. CDR3 sequence (DNA): TGTGCCAGCAGCCAAGGTGCGGGGCAAGAGACCCAGTACTTC.

This clone was seen just once. CDR3 nucleotides: TGTGCCAGCAGCGTAGGACAGGGCTCTGGAAACACCATATATTTT. Translation gives CASSVGQGSGNTIYF. The chain combines TRBV9 with TRBJ1-3; 7 bases align to TRBD1. With 0 bases clipped from V and 0 bases from J, the junction kept 0 bases outside the gene matches. This CDR3 is 15 amino acids long. The germline gives CDR1 SGDLS, CDR2 YYNGEE.

The V call is TRBV28, the J call TRBJ2-7; tentative D call: TRBD1 (5 bases). CDR1 is MDHEN and CDR2 is SYDVKM in the germline V gene. CDR3 length: 15 residues. Trimming stripped 2 bases from V and 0 bases from J, with 11 bases between. The CDR3 DNA is TGTGCCAGCAGTTTAGAAGGGGTCAGCTCCTACGAGCAGTACTTC. Translation gives CASSLEGVSSYEQYF.

The genes are TRBV28 and TRBJ1-1; 9 bases agree with TRBD1. The CDR3 extends over 12 amino acids. Trimming cost V 8 bases and J 3 bases; bases outside gene matches: 1. The germline V gene has CDR1 MDHEN and CDR2 SYDVKM. CDR3 loop: CASGTGHTEAFF. The DNA of the CDR3 is TGTGCCAGCGGGACAGGGCACACTGAAGCTTTCTTT.

This clone was found once. The chain recombines TRBV18 with TRBJ1-6, with D possibly TRBD1 on 5 matching bases. The CDR3 loop spans 15 amino acids. The germline CDR1 and CDR2 sequences are KGHSH and LQKENI. The V end was cut by 2 bases, the J end by 8 bases, with 13 bases between. The CDR3 DNA follows: TGTGCCAGCTCACCAGGTGGGGCAGATTATTCACCCCTCCACTTT. This gives the protein CASSPGGADYSPLHF. The full variable domain, in which reference TRBV18 and TRBJ1-6 provide the parts outside the CDR3, is NAGVMQNPRHLVRRRGQEARLRCSPMKGHSHVYWYRQLPEEGLKFMVYLQKENIIDESGMPKERFSAEFPKEGPSILRIQQVVRGDSAAYFCASSPGGADYSPLHFGNGTRLTVT.

The rearrangement joins TRBV7-9 to TRBJ1-2, with TRBD1 matching over 7 bases. Trimming removed 2 bases from V and 4 bases from J; junction bases left unmatched: 1. In germline, CDR1 is SEHNR, CDR2 FQNEAQ (reference sequence). The CDR3 sequence is 13 residues long. The CDR3 sequence: CASSLRDSYGYTF. CDR3 DNA: TGTGCCAGCAGCTTACGGGACAGCTATGGCTACACCTTC.

The rearrangement links TRBV6-5 to TRBJ2-7; a weak D match, TRBD1 (6 bases). Germline V CDR1 and CDR2: MNHEY, SVGAGI. Trimming took off 5 bases at V and 7 bases at J, with 15 bases between the two ends. The length of the CDR3 is 13 residues. The chain's CDR3 is CASSPRDKREQYF. The DNA for the CDR3 is TGTGCCAGCAGTCCCCGGGACAAGCGAGAGCAGTACTTC.

The genes are TRBV11-2 and TRBJ1-3; no clear D gene. This CDR3 is built from 15 residues. The V end lost 0 bases, the J end lost 0 bases, and 6 bases lay between the germline ends. Germline values: CDR1 SGHAT, CDR2 FQNNGV. The CDR3 here is CASSLDADSGNTIYF. As DNA, the CDR3 is TGTGCCAGCAGCTTAGATGCGGACTCTGGAAACACCATATATTTT.

Concerning this clone itself: Other DNA sequences of this sample code for an identical CDR3. V gene TRBV5-4 combines with J gene TRBJ2-2, with TRBD1 identical over 10 bases. Germline V gene lookup returns CDR1 SGHNT and CDR2 YYREEE (reference sequence). Trimming took 5 bases from V and 3 from J; bases not matched to a gene: 4. The CDR3 has 15 amino acids. CDR3 bases: TGTGCCAGCAGTTCCGGGACAGGGGACACCGGGGAGCTGTTTTTT. It translates to CASSSGTGDTGELFF.

The chain couples TRBV7-2 to TRBJ2-6; 8 positions agree with TRBD1. CDR3 size: 16 residues. CDR1 SGHTA and CDR2 FQGNSA come from the germline V gene. V lost 4 bases and J lost 4; bases outside the gene matches: 6. The CDR3 bases are TGTGCCAGCAGCTATCCGACAGGGGCAGGGGCCAACGTCCTGACTTTC. Translated, it gives CASSYPTGAGANVLTF.

The rearrangement joins TRBV28 to TRBJ1-1; D call uncertain. Germline V CDR1 and CDR2: MDHEN, SYDVKM. Trimming pared 9 bases from V and 0 bases from J, leaving 14 bases between. The CDR3 length is 14 residues. The CDR3 DNA follows: TGTGCCAGTACGACCGGGGAAATGAACACTGAAGCTTTCTTT. Translating gives CASTTGEMNTEAFF.

This clone was counted a few times. This rearrangement joins TRBV18 to TRBJ1-2; no clear D. Per germline, CDR1 KGHSH and CDR2 LQKENI. Trimming stripped 2 bases from V and 6 bases from J, with 10 bases between. The CDR3 is 13 residues long. The CDR3 sequence is CASSPIGVDGYTF. CDR3 nucleotide sequence: TGTGCCAGCTCACCAATCGGGGTGGATGGCTACACCTTC.

This chain links TRBV15 with TRBJ2-1; 7 positions agree with TRBD2. The V segment lost 5 bases and the J segment 5 bases; nucleotides outside the gene matches: 9. This CDR3 region has 15 residues. CDR1 LNHNV and CDR2 YYDKDF come from the germline V gene (reference sequence). CDR3 protein: CATSSPRETDNEQFF. DNA of the CDR3: TGTGCCACCAGCTCTCCGCGGGAGACCGACAATGAGCAGTTCTTC.

The rearrangement joins TRBV5-1 to TRBJ2-4; possibly TRBD1 for D (5 bases). This CDR3 has 16 amino acids. Trimming left V 0 bases short and J 0 bases short, with 10 bases between. Germline CDR1 and CDR2: SGHRS and YFSETQ. For the CDR3, the DNA is TGCGCCAGCAGCTTGGCCGACAGCATAGCCAAAAACATTCAGTACTTC. Translated, it gives CASSLADSIAKNIQYF.

The chain recombines TRBV5-1 with TRBJ2-1; 12 bases are a match to TRBD2. Germline values: CDR1 SGHRS, CDR2 YFSETQ. V was clipped by 4 bases and J by 3 bases; unmatched bases: 8. The CDR3 runs to 17 residues. CDR3 nucleotides: TGCGCCAGCAGCCCACGGACTAGCGGGATAGGCTACAATGAGCAGTTCTTC. Translated: CASSPRTSGIGYNEQFF.

The J gene is TRBJ2-7, the V gene TRBV10-2, with TRBD2 as a possible D gene (6 bases). The CDR3 covers 14 residues. V was cut by 3 bases and J by 2 bases, with 11 bases left in between. Germline V gene sequence: CDR1 WSHSY, CDR2 SAAADI. The CDR3 coding sequence is TGCGCCAGCAGTGAAAGAGCGGGCACCTACGAGCAGTACTTC. Translating gives CASSERAGTYEQYF.

The V call is TRBV19, the J call TRBJ1-1; D is ambiguous. The CDR3 is 11 amino acids. Trimming removed 8 bases at V and 2 bases at J, with 6 bases between. Germline V CDR1 and CDR2: LNHDA, SQIVND (reference sequence). Written as DNA, the CDR3 is TGTGCCAGTCCATTTAACACTGAAGCTTTCTTT. This codes for CASPFNTEAFF.

The CDR3 loop is CASSSQGGNSPLHF. The CDR3 nucleotides read TGCGCCAGCAGCTCCCAGGGGGGTAATTCACCCCTCCACTTT. The chain combines TRBV5-1 with TRBJ1-6; 7 nucleotides match TRBD1. Unmatched junction bases numbered 3, after V lost 3 bases and J lost 6 bases. In germline, CDR1 is SGHRS, CDR2 YFSETQ. CDR3 length: 14 residues.

The chain combines TRBV6-5 with TRBJ2-7; perhaps TRBD2 as D (6 bases). CDR1 is MNHEY and CDR2 is SVGAGI in the germline V gene. This CDR3 is 15 amino acids long. Deletions cut 2 bases from V and 2 bases from J, with 13 bases between. CDR3 in amino acids: CASSYGLGTAYEQYF. In nucleotides, the CDR3 is TGTGCCAGCAGTTACGGTCTCGGGACTGCCTACGAGCAGTACTTC.

Note on this clone: The identical CDR3 is also encoded by other nucleotide sequences in the sample. The CDR3 protein is CSVRQGDTEAFF. As DNA, the CDR3 is TGCAGCGTTCGACAGGGGGACACTGAAGCTTTCTTT. The J gene is TRBJ1-1, the V gene TRBV29-1; TRBD1 matches at 9 bases. Germline values: CDR1 SQVTM, CDR2 ANQGSEA. CDR3 length equals 12 residues. V trimming: 5 bases; J trimming: 3 bases; junction bases outside the gene matches: 1.

The chain uses TRBV28 and TRBJ2-1; 11 bases are shared with TRBD2. CDR3 length equals 16 residues. CDR1 is MDHEN and CDR2 is SYDVKM in the germline V gene. The V segment lost 6 bases and the J segment 0 bases; nucleotides outside the gene matches: 4. The CDR3 DNA is TGTGCCAGCAGAACTAGCGGGAGCCTCTCCTACAATGAGCAGTTCTTC. It codes for CASRTSGSLSYNEQFF.

The gene calls are TRBV6-2 or TRBV6-3 and TRBJ1-2; 12 positions match TRBD1. This CDR3 region has 16 residues. V trimming: 5 bases; J trimming: 0 bases; junction bases outside the gene matches: 4. Germline CDR1 MNHEY, CDR2 SVGEGT. The CDR3, as DNA: TGTGCCAGCAGTCCCAGGGACAGGGGGCCTAACTATGGCTACACCTTC. Its protein product is CASSPRDRGPNYGYTF.

The genes are TRBV6-1 and TRBJ2-7; D possibly corresponds to TRBD1 (5 bases). The CDR3 loop spans 16 amino acids. Germline lookup yields CDR1 MNHNS and CDR2 SASEGT. V lost 2 bases and J 1 base, leaving 15 bases between the germline ends. The CDR3 nucleotides are TGTGCCAGCAGTGAACTAGGGGTAGTAGGGTCCTACGAGCAGTACTTC. Translation gives CASSELGVVGSYEQYF.